The 30 T cell receptor beta chains below were found in one sample sequenced in a study of chemoradiotherapy in HPV16-positive cancers. Method: immunoSEQ multiplex PCR; TCRdb's copy keeps in-frame clones and lacks some. The sample has 2,500 to 3,500 clones; around 72% are singletons. The sequencing used tumor tissue, collected from a patient who underwent chemoradiotherapy. Source of these receptors: a human donor with HPV-associated anogenital cancer.

This clone was found a few times. V gene TRBV7-2 combines with J gene TRBJ2-5; the match to TRBD2 covers 8 bases. Germline V lookup: CDR1 SGHTA, CDR2 FQGNSA. V lost 8 bases and J lost 5; bases outside the gene matches: 16. The length of the CDR3 is 16 residues. The CDR3 region is CASSGGAGWNRETQYF. Here the CDR3 DNA reads TGTGCCAGCTCCGGGGGGGCGGGGTGGAATCGGGAGACCCAGTACTTC.

This clone appeared a few times. The chain combines TRBV5-1 with TRBJ2-2, with D tentatively TRBD2 (7 bases). Trimming removed 4 bases from V and 6 bases from J, with 16 bases in between. The CDR3 sequence is 15 residues long. Germline CDR1 reads SGHRS; CDR2 reads YFSETQ. Written as DNA, the CDR3 is TGCGCCAGCAGCCCCACGTCGGGGGGCTCCGGGGAGCTGTTTTTT. The encoded protein is CASSPTSGGSGELFF.

The chain uses TRBV28 and TRBJ2-2; maybe TRBD2 (5 bases). Per germline, CDR1 MDHEN and CDR2 SYDVKM. This CDR3 spans 16 amino acids. V was trimmed by 3 bases and J by 0 bases, leaving 11 bases between them. The CDR3 sequence: CASSLVSEANTGELFF. Here the CDR3 DNA reads TGTGCCAGCAGTTTGGTTAGCGAGGCGAACACCGGGGAGCTGTTTTTT.

The J gene is TRBJ1-5, the V gene TRBV6-6; D unresolved. CDR1 is MNHNY, CDR2 SVGAGI, per germline (reference sequence). V lost 2 bases to trimming and J lost 7 bases, with 12 bases between them. CDR3 length: 14 amino acids. CDR3 nucleotide sequence: TGTGCCAGCAGTTACCTCTCGGAAGCGCAGCCCCAGCATTTT. Protein: CASSYLSEAQPQHF.

The genes are TRBV5-1 and TRBJ1-1, with 7 bases lining up with TRBD1. The CDR3 length is 16 residues. Germline trimming cut 4 bases from V and 1 base from J; bases unmatched to any gene: 10. Germline CDR1 is SGHRS and CDR2 is YFSETQ. CDR3 bases: TGCGCCAGCAGCGAGGGACAGCTTCGTTCGAACACTGAAGCTTTCTTT. This codes for CASSEGQLRSNTEAFF.

This clone came up once. This chain joins TRBV10-3 and TRBJ2-1; TRBD2 matches 11 bases. CDR1 and CDR2 (germline): ENHRY, SYGVKD. This CDR3 comprises 14 residues. Trimming took 3 bases from V and 9 from J; bases not matched to a gene: 4. CDR3 DNA: TGTGCCATCAGTGACTCTAGCGGGGGGCTTGAGCAGTTCTTC. This codes for CAISDSSGGLEQFF.

This sequence joins TRBV4-3 and TRBJ2-1; D call uncertain. CDR3 size: 14 residues. V lost 0 bases to trimming and J lost 5 bases, with 8 bases between them. Germline lookup yields CDR1 LGHNA and CDR2 YSLEER. The CDR3 sequence: CASSQEGTHNEQFF. The CDR3 nucleotides are TGCGCCAGCAGCCAAGAAGGAACTCACAATGAGCAGTTCTTC.

V usage is TRBV5-5 and J usage is TRBJ2-2; D uncertain. Trimming removed 2 bases at V and 2 bases at J, with 7 bases between. The germline CDR1 and CDR2 sequences are SGHKS and YYEKEE (reference sequence). This CDR3 is 14 amino acids long. The CDR3 loop is CASSFFVNTGELFF. The CDR3 bases are TGTGCCAGCAGCTTCTTTGTAAACACCGGGGAGCTGTTTTTT.

The rearrangement joins TRBV4-2 to TRBJ2-2; D is possibly TRBD2 (6 bases). V dropped 4 bases and J dropped 3 bases, with 15 bases sitting between them. Germline V gives CDR1 LGHNA, CDR2 YNFKEQ. The CDR3 consists of 16 residues. Here the CDR3 reads CASSRLSGLHTGELFF. Written as DNA, the CDR3 is TGTGCCAGCAGCCGACTATCGGGACTCCACACCGGGGAGCTGTTTTTT.

This clone turned up a few times. The V call is TRBV6-1, the J call TRBJ2-7; D not certain. Deletions cut 5 bases from V and 0 bases from J, with 11 bases between. CDR1 and CDR2 (germline): MNHNS, SASEGT. The CDR3 totals 14 residues. CDR3 amino acids: CASSPATSSYEQYF. CDR3 nucleotide sequence: TGTGCCAGCAGTCCCGCGACAAGCTCCTACGAGCAGTACTTC.

The chain carries TRBV4-3 and TRBJ2-7, with 8 bases aligning to TRBD2. The CDR3 runs to 16 residues. V shed 6 bases and J 7 bases; nucleotides not matched to a gene: 17. Germline V gives CDR1 LGHNA, CDR2 YSLEER. CDR3 loop: CASSPTPDGGAGEQYF. The CDR3 coding sequence is TGCGCCAGCAGTCCGACCCCCGACGGGGGGGCGGGTGAGCAGTACTTC.

The chain has TRBV6-5 and TRBJ1-4, with D tentatively TRBD1 (5 bases). Trimming pared 10 bases from V and 8 bases from J, leaving 14 bases between. Germline V CDR1 and CDR2: MNHEY, SVGAGI. There are 12 residues in the CDR3. CDR3 DNA sequence: TGTGCCACCGGGAGACAGTCAGAAAAACTGTTTTTT. It encodes CATGRQSEKLFF.

V gene TRBV11-2 combines with J gene TRBJ2-6; D is possibly TRBD2 (6 bases). The V end lost 5 bases, the J end lost 1 base, and 12 bases lay between the germline ends. The CDR3 spans 16 residues. Germline V gene sequence: CDR1 SGHAT, CDR2 FQNNGV. The CDR3 loop is CASSQIGRSGANVLTF. The CDR3 DNA sequence: TGTGCCAGCAGCCAAATTGGGAGGTCTGGGGCCAACGTCCTGACTTTC.

This chain connects TRBV27 to TRBJ2-1; D unresolved. The CDR3 runs to 16 residues. Germline V gene lookup returns CDR1 MNHEY and CDR2 SMNVEV (reference sequence). V lost 6 bases and J lost 6, with 21 bases in between. CDR3 sequence (DNA): TGTGCCAGCAGCGGAGTACGTACGTTCTTTGGCAATGAGCAGTTCTTC. It is translated as CASSGVRTFFGNEQFF.

CDR3 sequence: CSVDEQGVYGYTF. The CDR3 DNA reads as TGCAGCGTTGACGAACAGGGGGTCTATGGCTACACCTTC. The chain joins TRBV29-1 to TRBJ1-2; 8 bases fit TRBD1. From germline, CDR1 is SQVTM and CDR2 ANQGSEA. The CDR3 extends over 13 amino acids. V shed 3 bases and J 4 bases; nucleotides not matched to a gene: 4.

The table lists this clone with a count of one. The chain is built from TRBV5-6 and TRBJ1-2, with D tentatively TRBD1 (5 bases). Germline V lookup: CDR1 SGHDT, CDR2 YYEEEE. This CDR3 has 14 amino acids. Trimming took 6 bases from V and 8 from J, leaving 20 bases between them. The CDR3 sequence: CASNPLRSGGGYTF. As DNA, the CDR3 is TGTGCCAGCAACCCATTAAGGTCCGGGGGAGGCTACACCTTC.

This clone was seen once. The rearrangement uses TRBV18 and TRBJ2-3; D is uncertain. Trimming shortened V by 5 bases and J by 6 bases, and 9 bases separated the two germline ends. Germline V gene data show CDR1 as KGHSH and CDR2 as LQKENI. The CDR3 is made up of 12 amino acids. The CDR3 DNA follows: TGTGCCAGCTCAGGGCTAACCGATACGCAGTATTTT. It codes for CASSGLTDTQYF.

J is TRBJ2-5 and V is TRBV7-6, with D perhaps TRBD2 (5 bases). CDR3 length: 11 amino acids. CDR1 is SGHVS, CDR2 FNYEAQ, per germline. V dropped 9 bases and J dropped 5 bases, with 10 bases sitting between them. CDR3 DNA sequence: TGTGCCAGTAGGCGCGGGGAGACCCAGTACTTC. It is translated as CASRRGETQYF.

V and J are TRBV19 and TRBJ2-6; D possibly corresponds to TRBD2 (5 bases). V lost 5 bases to trimming and J lost 2 bases, with 10 bases between them. CDR1 and CDR2 from the germline V gene are LNHDA and SQIVND (reference sequence). The CDR3 covers 15 residues. This CDR3 reads CASSLGGAGANVLTF. For the CDR3, the DNA is TGTGCCAGTAGTCTCGGAGGTGCTGGGGCCAACGTCCTGACTTTC. The full variable domain, in which reference TRBV19 and TRBJ2-6 provide the parts outside the CDR3, is DGGITQSPKYLFRKEGQNVTLSCEQNLNHDAMYWYRQDPGQGLRLIYYSQIVNDFQKGDIAEGYSVSREKKESFPLTVTSAQKNPTAFYLCASSLGGAGANVLTFGAGSRLTVL.

V gene TRBV7-9 combines with J gene TRBJ2-5, with TRBD2 identical over 9 bases. The J segment lost 3 bases and the V segment lost 5 bases, leaving 7 bases of the junction unmatched. The CDR3 is 15 amino acids. Germline loops: CDR1 SEHNR, CDR2 FQNEAQ (reference sequence). The CDR3 region is CASSGSGGLKETQYF. Here the CDR3 DNA reads TGTGCCAGCAGCGGTAGCGGGGGACTCAAAGAGACCCAGTACTTC.

The chain has TRBV18 and TRBJ2-1, with D tentatively TRBD1 (5 bases). CDR1 and CDR2 (germline): KGHSH, LQKENI. V lost 6 bases to trimming and J lost 8 bases, with 14 bases between them. This CDR3 contains 13 residues. DNA for the CDR3: TGTGCCAGCTCCCACATAGGGGCCGATGAGCAGTTCTTC. This encodes CASSHIGADEQFF.

CDR3 DNA: TGCAGCGTTGAGTGGCCCTTTTTT. Translation: CSVEWPFF. This chain uses TRBV29-1 with TRBJ1-4; D call uncertain. The V end was cut by 3 bases, the J end by 17 bases, with 7 bases between. In germline, CDR1 is SQVTM, CDR2 ANQGSEA. This CDR3 has 8 amino acids.

This chain links TRBV6-5 with TRBJ2-7; D may be TRBD1 (6 bases). CDR3 length: 15 residues. Germline V gene data show CDR1 as MNHEY and CDR2 as SVGAGI. Trimming cost V 0 bases and J 1 base, with 10 bases left between them. The CDR3 reads CASSYSPDSSYEQYF. Here the CDR3 DNA reads TGTGCCAGCAGTTACTCACCGGACAGTTCCTACGAGCAGTACTTC.

This clone qualifies as large (0.1 to 1%). The V gene is TRBV9, the J gene TRBJ1-1; 8 bases map to TRBD1. The junction had 9 bases not matched to a gene; V was cut back by 4 bases and J by 4 bases. CDR3 length: 15 residues. Germline V gene data show CDR1 as SGDLS and CDR2 as YYNGEE. In DNA, the CDR3 is TGTGCCAGCAGCAATAAACAGGGGGAGCGCACTGAAGCTTTCTTT. Translating it yields CASSNKQGERTEAFF. Full variable domain (rest looked up from reference TRBV9 and TRBJ1-1): DSGVTQTPKHLITATGQRVTLRCSPRSGDLSVYWYQQSLDQGLQFLIQYYNGEERAKGNILERFSAQQFPDLHSELNLSSLELGDSALYFCASSNKQGERTEAFFGQGTRLTVV.

The rearrangement links TRBV9 to TRBJ2-1; 7 bases are a match to TRBD2. Looked up from germline, CDR1 is SGDLS and CDR2 is YYNGEE. Unmatched junction bases numbered 10, after V lost 4 bases and J lost 6 bases. The CDR3 is 15 residues long. The CDR3 nucleotides read TGTGCCAGCAGCATGTCTGGACTAGAGTTCAATGAGCAGTTCTTC. It yields the protein CASSMSGLEFNEQFF.

The chain couples TRBV5-1 to TRBJ1-6; TRBD1 is a possible D gene (5 bases). V lost 5 bases and J 5 bases, leaving 14 bases between the germline ends. CDR3 length equals 15 residues. Germline CDR1 SGHRS, CDR2 YFSETQ. CDR3 sequence reads: CASRRGEENNSPLHF. The CDR3 bases are TGCGCCAGCAGACGGGGGGAAGAAAATAATTCACCCCTCCACTTT.

V usage is TRBV6-1 and J usage is TRBJ2-7; possible D gene TRBD2, 7 bases. The CDR3 spans 14 residues. The V end was cut by 5 bases, the J end by 0 bases, with 11 bases between. From germline, CDR1 is MNHNS and CDR2 SASEGT. The CDR3 coding sequence is TGTGCCAGCAGTAAGGGGGGGGCCTCCTACGAGCAGTACTTC. As protein: CASSKGGASYEQYF.

This clone is a singleton in its sample. This chain connects TRBV6-6 to TRBJ1-1; D might be TRBD1 (6 bases). The CDR3 totals 13 residues. Germline values: CDR1 MNHNY, CDR2 SVGAGI (reference sequence). The V end lost 6 bases, the J end lost 3 bases, and 11 bases lay between the germline ends. This chain's CDR3 is CASRDKGDTEAFF. As DNA, the CDR3 is TGTGCCAGCAGGGACAAGGGGGACACTGAAGCTTTCTTT.

The chain joins TRBV7-2 to TRBJ2-7; 9 nucleotides line up with TRBD1. From germline, CDR1 is SGHTA and CDR2 FQGNSA. The CDR3 has 16 residues. With V trimmed by 1 base and J by 4 bases, 8 bases remained unmatched. CDR3 nucleotide sequence: TGTGCCAGCAGCTTAGACGTGGGACAGGGAGCATACGAGCAGTACTTC. It translates to CASSLDVGQGAYEQYF.

This sequence joins TRBV18 and TRBJ1-2; 7 nucleotides agree with TRBD1. CDR1 and CDR2 from the germline V gene are KGHSH and LQKENI. V dropped 4 bases and J dropped 4; count of bases not matched to a gene: 9. The CDR3 has 15 residues. The CDR3 region is CASSRDSQSPYGYTF. CDR3 sequence (DNA): TGTGCCAGCTCACGGGACAGCCAATCCCCCTATGGCTACACCTTC.